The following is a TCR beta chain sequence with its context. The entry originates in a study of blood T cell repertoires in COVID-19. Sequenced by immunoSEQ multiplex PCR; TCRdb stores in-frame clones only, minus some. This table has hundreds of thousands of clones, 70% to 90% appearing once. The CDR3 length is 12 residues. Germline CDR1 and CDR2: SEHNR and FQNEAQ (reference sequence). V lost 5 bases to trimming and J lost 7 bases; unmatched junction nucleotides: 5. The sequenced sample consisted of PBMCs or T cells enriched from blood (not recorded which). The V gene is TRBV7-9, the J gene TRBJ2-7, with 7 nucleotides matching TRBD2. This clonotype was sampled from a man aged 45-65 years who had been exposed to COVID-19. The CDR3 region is CASSPTSVEQYF. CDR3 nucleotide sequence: TGTGCCAGCAGCCCCACTAGCGTGGAGCAGTACTTC.